The sequence of this T cell receptor (beta chain) was determined in a study of PD-1 blockade in classical Hodgkin lymphoma. Study-level findings and limits: Reported baseline diversity: healthy donors highest, relapsed/refractory patients lowest. Nothing has yet pinned down what causes the repertoire differences, possibly disease activity or prior therapy. Those starting nivolumab under 1 year post-ASCT were excluded.

Comments on this clone: What it recognizes is unknown.

The table came from immunoSEQ multiplex PCR; TCRdb's copy has only in-frame clones and leaves some out. The repertoire includes about 17,000 clones, around 75% of them detected once, and 3.5% to 5% sits in the top ten. V lost 6 bases and J lost 15, with 15 bases in between. The germline V gene encodes CDR1 MNHEY and CDR2 SVGAGI. The CDR3 extends over 11 amino acids. No patient escaped relapse after autologous stem cell transplantation, and brentuximab vedotin exposure varied. The best responses consisted of complete response, partial response or progressive disease. The input for sequencing was peripheral blood mononuclear cells (PBMCs), taken at baseline. J is TRBJ2-1 and V is TRBV6-5; either TRBD1 or TRBD2 may fit D (6 bases each). The source of this sequence is a human donor with classical Hodgkin lymphoma. In DNA, the CDR3 is TGTGCCAGCAGCGCGAAGGGGGGTCTGTTCTTC. It translates to CASSAKGGLFF.